These T cell receptor beta chains were read from a single sample in a study of CD8 T cells in ankylosing spondylitis. Using its own MiXCR run on the 5' RACE reads, TCRdb lists one record per CDR3 protein. Among just under 550,000 distinct CDR3 sequences, about 13% were seen once, and the ten largest hold about 6.8%. Source material: blood, either unsorted or a sorted T cell fraction (not recorded which). The receptors come from a male donor with ankylosing spondylitis. Both conserved end residues are part of each CDR3. D genes are given only for firm matches. Where a row states a size, it is once, few, many or the class of an expanded clone; other rows omit it.

abundance	d_gene	v_gene	j_gene	CDR3aa	CDR3nt
.	.	TRBV6-1	TRBJ1-2	CASSESTGSGYTF	TGTGCCAGCAGTGAAAGTACAGGGTCGGGCTACACCTTC
.	.	TRBV20-1	TRBJ2-1	CSARDGIRTPYNEQFF	TGCAGTGCTAGAGATGGGATTAGGACACCCTACAATGAGCAGTTCTTC
few	.	TRBV7-8	TRBJ1-6	CASSQAGRNSPLHF	TGTGCCAGCAGCCAGGCAGGGAGGAATTCACCCCTCCACTTT
many	.	TRBV5-6	TRBJ2-2	CASSFSTGSITGELFF	TGTGCCAGCAGCTTTTCCACAGGGTCGATCACCGGGGAGCTGTTTTTT
few	TRBD2	TRBV10-1	TRBJ2-1	CASSESRGLAVYNEQFF	TGCGCCAGCAGTGAGTCGAGGGGACTAGCGGTGTACAATGAGCAGTTCTTC
few	TRBD1	TRBV4-1	TRBJ2-5	CASSQDTLRTGGRQETQYF	TGCGCCAGCAGCCAAGATACTCTACGGACAGGGGGTCGGCAAGAGACCCAGTACTTC
many	.	TRBV25-1	TRBJ2-1	CATQNGRGQFF	TGTGCCACCCAAAACGGCCGCGGGCAGTTCTTC
few	.	TRBV12-3/TRBV12-4	TRBJ1-2	CASTPSGGYTF	TGTGCCAGCACTCCGTCCGGGGGCTACACCTTC
few	.	TRBV11-2	TRBJ2-4	CASSLERSIQYF	TGTGCCAGCAGCTTAGAGAGGAGCATTCAGTACTTC
.	.	TRBV6-1	TRBJ1-3	CASSAPDKLPDTIYF	TGTGCCAGCAGCGCCCCGGACAAGCTCCCGGACACCATATATTTT